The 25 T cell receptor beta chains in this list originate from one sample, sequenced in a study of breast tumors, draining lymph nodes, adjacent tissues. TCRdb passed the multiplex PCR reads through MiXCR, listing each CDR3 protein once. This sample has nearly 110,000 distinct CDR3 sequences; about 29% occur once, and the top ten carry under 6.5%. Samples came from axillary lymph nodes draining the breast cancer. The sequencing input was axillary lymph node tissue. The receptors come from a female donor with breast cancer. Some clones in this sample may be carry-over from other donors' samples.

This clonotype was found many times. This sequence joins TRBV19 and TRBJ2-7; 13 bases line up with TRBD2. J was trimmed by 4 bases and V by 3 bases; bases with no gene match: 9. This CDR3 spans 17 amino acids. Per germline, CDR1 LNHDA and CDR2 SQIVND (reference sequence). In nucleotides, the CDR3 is TGTGCCAGTAGTATCTCAGGCCGACTAGCGGGAGGATACGAGCAGTACTTC. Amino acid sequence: CASSISGRLAGGYEQYF.

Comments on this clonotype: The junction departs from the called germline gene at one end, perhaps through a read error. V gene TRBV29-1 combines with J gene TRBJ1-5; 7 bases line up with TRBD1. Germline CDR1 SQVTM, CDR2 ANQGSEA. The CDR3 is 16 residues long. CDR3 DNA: TGCAGCGTTCAGGGGGGGGGGACGGGGCTGAATCAGCCCCCGCATTTT. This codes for CSVQGGGTGLNQPPHF.

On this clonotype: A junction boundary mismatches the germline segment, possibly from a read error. CDR3 nucleotide sequence: TGTGCCAGCAGCCTAACACCCTCCACCGGGCAGTACTTC. Protein sequence: CASSLTPSTGQYF. The chain has TRBV5-1 and TRBJ2-7; D is uncertain. Germline V CDR1 and CDR2: SGHRS, YFSETQ. The CDR3 loop spans 13 amino acids. Full variable domain (missing parts from reference TRBV5-1 and TRBJ2-7): KAGVTQTPRYLIKTRGQQVTLSCSPISGHRSVSWYQQTPGQGLQFLFEYFSETQRNKGNFPGRFSGRQFSNSRSEMNVSTLELGDSALYLCASSLTPSTGQYFGPGTRLTVT.

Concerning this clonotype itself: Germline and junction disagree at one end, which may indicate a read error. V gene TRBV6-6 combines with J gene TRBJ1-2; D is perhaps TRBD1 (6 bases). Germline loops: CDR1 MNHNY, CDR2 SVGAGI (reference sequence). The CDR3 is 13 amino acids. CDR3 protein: CATNREIFGGYIF. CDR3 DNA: TGTGCCACCAACAGGGAAATTTTCGGCGGCTACATCTTC.

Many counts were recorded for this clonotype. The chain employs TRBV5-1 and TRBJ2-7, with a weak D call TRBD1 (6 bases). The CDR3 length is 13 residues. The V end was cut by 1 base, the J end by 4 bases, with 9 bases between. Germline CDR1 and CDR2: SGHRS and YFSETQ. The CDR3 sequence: CASSLTRGYEQYF. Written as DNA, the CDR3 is TGCGCCAGCAGCTTGACCAGGGGTTACGAGCAGTACTTC.

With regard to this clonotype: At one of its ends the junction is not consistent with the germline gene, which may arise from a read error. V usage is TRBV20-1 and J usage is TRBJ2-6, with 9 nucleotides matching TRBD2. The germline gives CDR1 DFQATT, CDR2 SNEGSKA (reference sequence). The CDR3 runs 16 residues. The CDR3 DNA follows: TGCAGTGCTAGAGTTAGCGGGGGACCTGCGGCCAACGCCCTGACTTTC. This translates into CSARVSGGPAANALTF.

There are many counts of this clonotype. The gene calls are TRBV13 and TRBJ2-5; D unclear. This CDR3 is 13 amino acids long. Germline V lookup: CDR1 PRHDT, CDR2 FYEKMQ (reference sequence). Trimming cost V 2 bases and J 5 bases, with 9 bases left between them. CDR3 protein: CASSLRASETQYF. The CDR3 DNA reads TGTGCCAGCAGCTTACGGGCGTCGGAGACCCAGTACTTC.

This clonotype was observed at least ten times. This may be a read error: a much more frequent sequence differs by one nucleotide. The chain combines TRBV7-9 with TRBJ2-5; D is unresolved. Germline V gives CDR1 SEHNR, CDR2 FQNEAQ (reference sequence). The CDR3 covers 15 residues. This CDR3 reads CASSSPLDLKETQHF. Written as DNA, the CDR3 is TGTGCCAGCAGCTCCCCTCTCGACCTGAAAGAGACCCAGCACTTC. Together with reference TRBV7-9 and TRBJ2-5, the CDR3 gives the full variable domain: DTGVSQNPRHKITKRGQNVTFRCDPISEHNRLYWYRQTLGQGPEFLTYFQNEAQLEKSRLLSDRFSAERPKGSFSTLEIQRTEQGDSAMYLCASSSPLDLKETQHFGPGTRLLVL.

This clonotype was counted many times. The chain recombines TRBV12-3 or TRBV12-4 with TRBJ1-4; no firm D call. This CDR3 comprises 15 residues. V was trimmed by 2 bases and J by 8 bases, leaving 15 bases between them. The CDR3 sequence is CASSLHTGVEEKLFF. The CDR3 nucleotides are TGTGCCAGCAGTTTACACACCGGGGTCGAAGAAAAACTGTTTTTT.

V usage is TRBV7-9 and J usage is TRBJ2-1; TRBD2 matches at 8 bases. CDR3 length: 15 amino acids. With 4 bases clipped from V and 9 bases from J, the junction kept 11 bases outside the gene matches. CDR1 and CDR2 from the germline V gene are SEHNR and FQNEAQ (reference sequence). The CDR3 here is CASSSGTPRGGEQFF. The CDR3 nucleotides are TGTGCCAGCAGCTCCGGGACTCCCCGGGGGGGTGAGCAGTTCTTC.

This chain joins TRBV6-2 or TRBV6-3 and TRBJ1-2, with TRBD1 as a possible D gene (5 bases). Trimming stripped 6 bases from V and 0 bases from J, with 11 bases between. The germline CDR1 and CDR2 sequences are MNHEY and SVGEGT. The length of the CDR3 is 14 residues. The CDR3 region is CASSRQQANYGYTF. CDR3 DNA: TGTGCCAGCAGCCGACAGCAAGCTAACTATGGCTACACCTTC.

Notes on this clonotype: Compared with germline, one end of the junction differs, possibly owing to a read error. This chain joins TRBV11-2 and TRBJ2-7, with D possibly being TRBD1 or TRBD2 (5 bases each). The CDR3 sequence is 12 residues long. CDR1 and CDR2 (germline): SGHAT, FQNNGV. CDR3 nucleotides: TGTGCCGGCAGCTTAGCGAGGGACGCGCAGTACTTC. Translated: CAGSLARDAQYF.

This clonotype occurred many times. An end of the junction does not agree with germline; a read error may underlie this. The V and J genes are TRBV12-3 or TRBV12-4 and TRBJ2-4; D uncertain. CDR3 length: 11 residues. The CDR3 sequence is CASSFRGSADF. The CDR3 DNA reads TGTGCCAGCAGTTTCCGCGGTTCAGCCGACTTC.

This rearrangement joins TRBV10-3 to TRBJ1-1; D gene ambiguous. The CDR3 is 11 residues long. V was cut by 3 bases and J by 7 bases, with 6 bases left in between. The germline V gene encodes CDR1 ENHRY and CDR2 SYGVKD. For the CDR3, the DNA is TGTGCCATCAGTGAAGGGATTGAAGCTTTCTTT. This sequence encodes CAISEGIEAFF.

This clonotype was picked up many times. DNA of the CDR3: TGCGCCAGCAGCGGAGGGGACAGGATCTACGAGCAGTACTTC. Translation gives CASSGGDRIYEQYF. The genes are TRBV5-1 and TRBJ2-7, with 8 bases matching TRBD1. V lost 4 bases, J lost 3 bases, and 6 bases stayed unmatched. The CDR3 runs 14 residues. Germline V gene data show CDR1 as SGHRS and CDR2 as YFSETQ.

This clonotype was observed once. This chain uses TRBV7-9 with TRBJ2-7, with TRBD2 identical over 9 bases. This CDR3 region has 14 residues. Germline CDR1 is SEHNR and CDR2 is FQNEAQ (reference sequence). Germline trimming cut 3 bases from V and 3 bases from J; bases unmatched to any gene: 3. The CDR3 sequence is CASSFGTSLYEQYF. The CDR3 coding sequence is TGTGCCAGCAGCTTCGGGACTAGCCTCTACGAGCAGTACTTC.

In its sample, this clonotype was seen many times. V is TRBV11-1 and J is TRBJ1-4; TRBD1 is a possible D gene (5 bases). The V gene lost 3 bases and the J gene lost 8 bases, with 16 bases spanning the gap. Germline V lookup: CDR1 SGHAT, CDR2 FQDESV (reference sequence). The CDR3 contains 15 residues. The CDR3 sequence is CASSFGAGHVEKLFF. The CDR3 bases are TGTGCCAGCAGCTTCGGAGCCGGACATGTCGAAAAACTGTTTTTT.

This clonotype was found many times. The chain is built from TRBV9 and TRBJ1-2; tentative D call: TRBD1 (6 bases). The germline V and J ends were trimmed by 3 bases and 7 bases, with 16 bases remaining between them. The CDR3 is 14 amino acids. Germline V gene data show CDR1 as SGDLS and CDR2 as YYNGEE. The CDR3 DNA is TGTGCCAGCAGCGGCGGGGGCAGGGGAGGTGGCTACACCTTC. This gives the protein CASSGGGRGGGYTF.

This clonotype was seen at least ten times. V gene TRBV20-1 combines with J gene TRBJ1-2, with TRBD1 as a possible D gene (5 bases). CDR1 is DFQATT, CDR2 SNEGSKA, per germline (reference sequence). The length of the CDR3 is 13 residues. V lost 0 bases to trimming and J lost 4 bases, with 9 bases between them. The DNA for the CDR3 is TGCAGTGCTAGAGAGGGGGGGTTCTATGGCTACACCTTC. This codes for CSAREGGFYGYTF.

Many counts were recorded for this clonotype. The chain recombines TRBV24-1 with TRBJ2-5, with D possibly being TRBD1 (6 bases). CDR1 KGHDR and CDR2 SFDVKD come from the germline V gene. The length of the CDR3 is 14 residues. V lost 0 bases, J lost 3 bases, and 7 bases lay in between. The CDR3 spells CATSDLHREETQYF. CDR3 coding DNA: TGTGCCACCAGTGATTTGCACAGGGAAGAGACCCAGTACTTC.

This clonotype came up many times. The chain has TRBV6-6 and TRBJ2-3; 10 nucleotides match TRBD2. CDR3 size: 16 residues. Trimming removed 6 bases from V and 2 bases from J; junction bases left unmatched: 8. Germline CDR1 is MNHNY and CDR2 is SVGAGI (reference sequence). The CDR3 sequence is CASRPRLAGSTDTQYF. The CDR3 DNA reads TGTGCCAGCAGACCTCGACTAGCGGGCTCCACAGATACGCAGTATTTT.

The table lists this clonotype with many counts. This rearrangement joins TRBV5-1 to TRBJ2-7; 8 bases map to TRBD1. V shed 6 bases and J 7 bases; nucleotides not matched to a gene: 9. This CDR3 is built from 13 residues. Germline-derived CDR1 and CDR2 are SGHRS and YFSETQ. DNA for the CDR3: TGCGCCAGCACCGGAGGACAGGGATGGGAGCAGTACTTC. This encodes CASTGGQGWEQYF.

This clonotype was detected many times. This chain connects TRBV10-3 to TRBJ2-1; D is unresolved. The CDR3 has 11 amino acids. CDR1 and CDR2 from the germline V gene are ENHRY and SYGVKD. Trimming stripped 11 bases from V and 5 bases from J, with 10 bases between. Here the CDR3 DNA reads TGTGCCGCGGCCACTGACAATGAGCAGTTCTTC. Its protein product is CAAATDNEQFF.

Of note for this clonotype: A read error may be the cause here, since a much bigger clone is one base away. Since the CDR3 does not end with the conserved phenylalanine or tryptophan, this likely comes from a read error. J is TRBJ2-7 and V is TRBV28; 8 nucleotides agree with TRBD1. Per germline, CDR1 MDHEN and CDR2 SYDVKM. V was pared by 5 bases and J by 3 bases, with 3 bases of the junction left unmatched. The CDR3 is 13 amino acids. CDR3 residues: CASSPGTGYEQYL. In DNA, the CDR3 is TGTGCCAGCAGTCCGGGGACAGGCTACGAGCAGTACCTC.

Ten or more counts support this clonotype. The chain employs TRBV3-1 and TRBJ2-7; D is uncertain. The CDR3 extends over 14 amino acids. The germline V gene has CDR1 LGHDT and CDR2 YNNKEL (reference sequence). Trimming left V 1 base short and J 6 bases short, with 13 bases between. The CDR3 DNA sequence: TGTGCCAGCAGCCAAGTTCCCTCCAATGGCGAGCAGTACTTC. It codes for CASSQVPSNGEQYF.